This entry lists 20 T cell receptor beta chains sequenced from one sample in a study of T cell clones after liver transplantation (dated by TCRdb to between 2017 and 2020). Libraries came from the immunoSEQ multiplex PCR assay. As stored in TCRdb, this immuneACCESS dataset retains in-frame rearrangements with V and J assigned. A fraction of the clones does not appear; measured against another copy, unresolved V genes explain less than half of the discrepancy, and the remainder lacks a known reason. This sample lists about 58,000 clones; approximately 70% were detected once. 2.8% of the sample comes from the top ten. The input for sequencing was CD4+ T cells from blood, taken at the approximately 15-month timepoint. The receptors come from a human patient who received a liver transplant. After a transplant, some T cells may be of graft donor origin.

The chain links TRBV19 to TRBJ2-1; TRBD2 matches at 10 bases. The CDR3 consists of 17 residues. Germline loops: CDR1 LNHDA, CDR2 SQIVND (reference sequence). J gave up 6 bases and V 3 bases, and 11 bases lay outside the gene matches. In nucleotides, the CDR3 is TGTGCCAGTAGTATCCCCCGGAGCGGGAGGGCCACCAATGAGCAGTTCTTC. Protein product: CASSIPRSGRATNEQFF.

As for this clone: Because the CDR3's place on the DNA is in doubt, the DNA is left out and the CDR3 is given as listed by TCRdb. The CDR3 loop reads CASSFGAGNEQFF. This chain connects TRBV5-1 to TRBJ2-1. The CDR3 comprises 13 residues, both ends counted. CDR1 is SGHRS, CDR2 YFSETQ, per germline.

The chain couples TRBV4-3 to TRBJ1-2, with D possibly TRBD1 on 5 matching bases. Trimming pared 0 bases from V and 8 bases from J, leaving 16 bases between. The CDR3 has 15 residues. Looked up from germline, CDR1 is LGHNA and CDR2 is YSLEER. The CDR3 nucleotides are TGCGCCAGCAGCCAAGATCCCCCGGGTAGGGGAGGCTACACCTTC. The encoded protein is CASSQDPPGRGGYTF.

The count of this clone is one. The CDR3 region is CASSLSRVALVSGANVLTF. In DNA form, the CDR3 reads TGTGCCAGCAGTTTATCGAGAGTCGCGCTCGTCTCTGGGGCCAACGTCCTGACTTTC. The V call is TRBV27, the J call TRBJ2-6; D ambiguous. The CDR3 loop spans 19 amino acids. CDR1 is MNHEY and CDR2 is SMNVEV in the germline V gene (reference sequence). V lost 0 bases and J lost 0, with 15 bases in between.

As concerns this clone: Its ends do not fully match the called genes, so a read error is possible. The chain employs TRBV18 and TRBJ1-1; D may be TRBD1 (6 bases). Germline assignment: CDR1 KGHSH and CDR2 LQKENI. This CDR3 region has 16 residues. The CDR3: CASSPQRAGGGTEAFF. Written as DNA, the CDR3 is TGTGCCAGCTCTCCACAACGGGCGGGGGGCGGCACTGAAGCTTTCTTT.

This clone was recorded a few times. The rearrangement joins TRBV5-1 to TRBJ1-4; unclear D gene. The CDR3 length is 14 residues. Germline V gives CDR1 SGHRS, CDR2 YFSETQ. The V and J ends lost 0 bases and 3 bases respectively, with 6 bases between them. The CDR3 coding sequence is TGCGCCAGCAGCTTGGATGTCGCTAATGAAAAACTGTTTTTT. Translating it yields CASSLDVANEKLFF.

The CDR3 DNA reads as TGTGCTAGTGGTTTGGTACCGAACACAGATACGCAGTATTTT. This translates into CASGLVPNTDTQYF. The chain employs TRBV12-5 and TRBJ2-3, with D uncertain. Trimming cost V 0 bases and J 2 bases, with 6 bases left between them. Germline V gene data show CDR1 as LGHNT and CDR2 as FRNRAP. The CDR3 consists of 14 residues.

The CDR3 DNA reads TGTGCCAGCTCACCGGGGGTATCTGGGGCCAACGTCCTGACTTTC. It is translated as CASSPGVSGANVLTF. The chain combines TRBV18 with TRBJ2-6; possibly TRBD1 or TRBD2 for D (5 bases each). V was pared by 3 bases and J by 1 base, with 7 bases between. Germline CDR1 is KGHSH and CDR2 is LQKENI. The CDR3 spans 15 residues.

The chain is built from TRBV11-3 and TRBJ2-1; D ambiguous. The CDR3 has 12 residues. V was pared by 5 bases and J by 5 bases, with 7 bases between. The V gene's germline CDR1 is SGHNT and CDR2 YENEEA. The CDR3 loop reads CASSPNNNEQFF. The CDR3 DNA sequence: TGTGCCAGCAGCCCTAATAACAATGAGCAGTTCTTC.

This clone was detected once. This chain uses TRBV5-1 with TRBJ2-6, with a possible D match to TRBD1 (7 bases). The germline gives CDR1 SGHRS, CDR2 YFSETQ. V was pared by 3 bases and J by 2 bases, with 9 bases between. The CDR3 totals 15 residues. The CDR3 sequence: CASSSGGTGANVLTF. CDR3 DNA sequence: TGCGCCAGCAGCTCAGGGGGGACTGGGGCCAACGTCCTGACTTTC.

This rearrangement joins TRBV5-5 to TRBJ2-7; D gene uncertain. There are 16 residues in the CDR3. Germline CDR1 and CDR2: SGHKS and YYEKEE (reference sequence). V dropped 4 bases and J dropped 0 bases, with 17 bases sitting between them. As DNA, the CDR3 is TGTGCCAGCAGCATACTTGGGAAATTCAGCTCCTACGAGCAGTACGTC. Protein product: CASSILGKFSSYEQYV.

This clone was observed a handful of times. This chain joins TRBV28 and TRBJ2-4; weak D call: TRBD2 (6 bases). V lost 7 bases and J lost 0, with 13 bases in between. The CDR3 spans 15 residues. Germline lookup yields CDR1 MDHEN and CDR2 SYDVKM. In nucleotides, the CDR3 is TGTGCCAGCATGGGAGGATCACTAGCCAAAAACATTCAGTACTTC. As protein: CASMGGSLAKNIQYF.

The gene calls are TRBV15 and TRBJ1-6; no clear D. Germline V gives CDR1 LNHNV, CDR2 YYDKDF (reference sequence). CDR3 length equals 14 residues. Between the trimmed V and J ends, which lost 0 bases and 3 bases, there was a span of 3 bases. CDR3 coding DNA: TGTGCCACCAGCAGAGATAGCTATAATTCACCCCTCCACTTT. Its translation is CATSRDSYNSPLHF.

The chain recombines TRBV6-1 with TRBJ1-5; 7 nucleotides align to TRBD1. The CDR3 totals 13 residues. The V segment lost 4 bases and the J segment 4 bases; nucleotides outside the gene matches: 1. Germline CDR1 reads MNHNS; CDR2 reads SASEGT. CDR3 in amino acids: CASSGGQNQPQHF. CDR3 in DNA: TGTGCCAGCAGTGGGGGACAGAATCAGCCCCAGCATTTT.

As DNA, the CDR3 is TGCGCCAGCAGAACCGGGACAGGGGTATACGAGCAGTACTTC. Its translation: CASRTGTGVYEQYF. V is TRBV5-1 and J is TRBJ2-7; 10 bases map to TRBD1. The CDR3 has 14 amino acids. Germline trimming cut 5 bases from V and 4 bases from J; bases unmatched to any gene: 6. Germline V CDR1 and CDR2: SGHRS, YFSETQ. Complete variable domain (other parts from reference TRBV5-1 and TRBJ2-7): KAGVTQTPRYLIKTRGQQVTLSCSPISGHRSVSWYQQTPGQGLQFLFEYFSETQRNKGNFPGRFSGRQFSNSRSEMNVSTLELGDSALYLCASRTGTGVYEQYFGPGTRLTVT.

The chain has TRBV7-2 and TRBJ2-1; 11 nucleotides match TRBD2. The ends lost 5 bases at V and 9 bases at J; junction bases unmatched: 12. Germline CDR1 SGHTA, CDR2 FQGNSA. The CDR3 runs to 16 residues. The CDR3: CASSRLAGRERGEQFF. CDR3 nucleotide sequence: TGTGCCAGCAGCCGACTAGCGGGAAGGGAACGAGGTGAGCAGTTCTTC.

V is TRBV5-4 and J is TRBJ1-1, with D unresolved. The CDR3 has 14 amino acids. Trimming shortened V by 0 bases and J by 0 bases, and 6 bases separated the two germline ends. Per germline, CDR1 SGHNT and CDR2 YYREEE (reference sequence). The CDR3 spells CASSLDGMNTEAFF. The CDR3 nucleotides are TGTGCCAGCAGCTTGGACGGAATGAACACTGAAGCTTTCTTT. Drawing the rest from reference TRBV5-4 and TRBJ1-1, the complete variable domain is ETGVTQSPTHLIKTRGQQVTLRCSSQSGHNTVSWYQQALGQGPQFIFQYYREEENGRGNFPPRFSGLQFPNYSSELNVNALELDDSALYLCASSLDGMNTEAFFGQGTRLTVV.

This clone has only a few counts. This chain links TRBV10-3 with TRBJ2-7; 11 bases fit TRBD1. Losses at the gene ends were 3 bases for V and 0 bases for J; bases not matched to a gene: 7. This CDR3 spans 17 amino acids. CDR1 and CDR2 (germline): ENHRY, SYGVKD. CDR3 in amino acids: CAISDSPDRGLSYEQYV. The DNA for the CDR3 is TGTGCCATCAGTGATTCACCGGACAGGGGGCTCTCCTACGAGCAGTACGTC.

This clone is a singleton in its sample. CDR3: CASQKGGSRYNEQFF. Here the CDR3 DNA reads TGTGCCAGCCAAAAGGGGGGTAGTCGCTACAATGAGCAGTTCTTC. The chain joins TRBV11-2 to TRBJ2-1, with D perhaps being TRBD1 or TRBD2 (6 bases each). The germline V gene encodes CDR1 SGHAT and CDR2 FQNNGV. The CDR3 is made up of 15 amino acids. Deletions cut 8 bases from V and 3 bases from J, with 17 bases between.

Notes on this clone: One junction end disagrees with the germline gene, perhaps due to a read error. V and J are TRBV2 and TRBJ1-4; D is unclear. This CDR3 comprises 10 residues. The germline CDR1 and CDR2 sequences are SNHLY and FYNNEI. The CDR3 bases are TGTGCCAGCAGTGATTCGAGGGCCACTTTC. This encodes CASSDSRATF.